This paragraph covers one TCR beta chain sequence. What it binds is unknown. Germline trimming cut 7 bases from V and 2 bases from J; bases unmatched to any gene: 5. The germline gives CDR1 SQVTM, CDR2 ANQGSEA. The length of the CDR3 is 12 residues. The data are from a study of T cell repertoires in cytomegalovirus infection. General observations from the study: There were carriers of CMV plus the relevant HLA, and cumulative public TCR beta family frequency identified them.

One entry per CDR3 protein results from TCRdb running MiXCR on the reads. This table has about 830,000 distinct CDR3 sequences, approximately 32% appearing once. This sequence originates from a human donor in good health (CMV status not recorded). Some clones in this sample may be carry-over from other donors' samples. V is TRBV29-1 and J is TRBJ2-7, with 7 nucleotides matching TRBD2. Sequencing used cultured CD8+ T cells from PBMCs, obtained from culture after CMV antigen stimulation. The CDR3 nucleotides read TGCAGCGCCGGGACTAATGCCTACGAGCAGTACTTC. Residues: CSAGTNAYEQYF.